This record covers a single T cell receptor beta chain. This sample is drawn from a study of blood T cells in healthy people across ages. PCR was performed a second time for about 7 to 11 cycles using a sample-barcoded 5' primer and a J-beta primer mix. A template-switch adaptor that had 12 random nucleotides put a tag on each cDNA molecule. TCRdb redid the calling of the 5' RACE reads with MiXCR, one entry per CDR3 protein. The repertoire holds hundreds of thousands of distinct CDR3 sequences, with about 24% as singletons. The clonotype comes from a man aged 65-85 years in good health. Sequencing was carried out using blood.

This CDR3 reads CSVALIQETQYF. In DNA, the CDR3 is TGCAGCGTTGCTCTTATCCAAGAGACCCAGTACTTC. This chain links TRBV29-1 with TRBJ2-5, with unresolved D. CDR1 and CDR2 (germline): SQVTM, ANQGSEA. This CDR3 spans 12 amino acids. Deletions cut 4 bases from V and 1 base from J, with 7 bases between. Full variable domain (remainder filled in from reference TRBV29-1 and TRBJ2-5): SAVISQKPSRDICQRGTSLTIQCQVDSQVTMMFWYRQQPGQSLTLIATANQGSEATYESGFVIDKFPISRPNLTFSTLTVSNMSPEDSSIYLCSVALIQETQYFGPGTRLLVL.